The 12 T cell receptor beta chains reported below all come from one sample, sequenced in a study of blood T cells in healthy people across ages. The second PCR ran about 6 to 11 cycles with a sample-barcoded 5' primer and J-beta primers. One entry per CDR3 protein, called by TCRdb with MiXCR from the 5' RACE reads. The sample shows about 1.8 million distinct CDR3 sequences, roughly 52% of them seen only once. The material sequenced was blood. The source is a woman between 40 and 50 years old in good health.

The CDR3 reads CSARKRGGPTDTQYF. CDR3 nucleotides: TGCAGCGCCCGAAAGCGGGGGGGCCCCACAGATACGCAGTATTTT. This sequence joins TRBV29-1 and TRBJ2-3; 10 nucleotides agree with TRBD2. Germline V gene sequence: CDR1 SQVTM, CDR2 ANQGSEA. CDR3 length equals 15 residues. The V and J ends lost 7 bases and 2 bases, in that order; junction bases with no gene match: 9.

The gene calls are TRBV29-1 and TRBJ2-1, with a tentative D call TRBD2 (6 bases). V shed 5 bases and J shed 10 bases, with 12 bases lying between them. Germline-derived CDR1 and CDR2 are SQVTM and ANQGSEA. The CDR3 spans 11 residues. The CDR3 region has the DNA TGCAGCGTTTGGAGCGGGTGGGAGCAGTTCTTC. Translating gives CSVWSGWEQFF.

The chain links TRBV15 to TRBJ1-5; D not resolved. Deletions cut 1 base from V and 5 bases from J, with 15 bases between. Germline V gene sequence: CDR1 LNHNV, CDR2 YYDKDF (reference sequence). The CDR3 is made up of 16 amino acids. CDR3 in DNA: TGTGCCACCAGCAGAGGAGACACGATGATCGATCAGCCCCAGCATTTT. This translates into CATSRGDTMIDQPQHF.

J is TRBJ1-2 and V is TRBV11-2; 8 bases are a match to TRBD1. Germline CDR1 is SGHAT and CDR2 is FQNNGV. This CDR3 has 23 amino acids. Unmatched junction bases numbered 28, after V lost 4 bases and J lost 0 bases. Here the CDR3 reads CASSSWTRTHPPRTGISNYGYTF. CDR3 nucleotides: TGTGCCAGCAGCTCTTGGACGCGTACCCATCCCCCTCGGACAGGGATCTCTAACTATGGCTACACCTTC.

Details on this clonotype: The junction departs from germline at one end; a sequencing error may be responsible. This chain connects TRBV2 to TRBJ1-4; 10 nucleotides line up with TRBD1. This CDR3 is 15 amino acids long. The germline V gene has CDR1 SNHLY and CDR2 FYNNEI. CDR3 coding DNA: TGTGCCAGCAGAGAAGGGGACAGGGGTAGTGAAAAACTGTTTTTT. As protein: CASREGDRGSEKLFF.

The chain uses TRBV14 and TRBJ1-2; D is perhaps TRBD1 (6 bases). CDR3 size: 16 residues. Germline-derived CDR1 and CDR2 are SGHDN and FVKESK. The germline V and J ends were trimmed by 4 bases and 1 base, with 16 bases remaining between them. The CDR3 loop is CASSRTSGTSNYGYTF. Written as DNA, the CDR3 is TGTGCCAGCAGCCGGACATCCGGGACAAGTAACTATGGCTACACCTTC.

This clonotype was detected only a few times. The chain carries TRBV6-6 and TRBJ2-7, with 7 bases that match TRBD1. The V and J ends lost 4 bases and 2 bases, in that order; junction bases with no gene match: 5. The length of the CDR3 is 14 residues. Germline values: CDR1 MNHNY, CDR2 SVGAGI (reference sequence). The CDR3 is CASSFLGQAYEQYF. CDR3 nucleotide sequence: TGTGCCAGCAGTTTCCTCGGACAGGCCTACGAGCAGTACTTC.

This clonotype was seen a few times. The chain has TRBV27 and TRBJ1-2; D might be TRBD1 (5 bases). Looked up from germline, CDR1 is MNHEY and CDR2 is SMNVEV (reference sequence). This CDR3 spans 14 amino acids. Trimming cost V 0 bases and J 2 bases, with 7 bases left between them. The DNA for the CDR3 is TGTGCCAGCAGTTTATCGGGGGTCAACTATGGCTACACCTTC. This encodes CASSLSGVNYGYTF.

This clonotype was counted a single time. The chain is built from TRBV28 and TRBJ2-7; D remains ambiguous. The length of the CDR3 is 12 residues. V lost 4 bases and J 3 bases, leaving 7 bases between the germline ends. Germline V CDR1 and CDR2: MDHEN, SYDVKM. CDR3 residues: CASSSYIYEQYF. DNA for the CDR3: TGTGCCAGCAGTTCCTACATCTACGAGCAGTACTTC.

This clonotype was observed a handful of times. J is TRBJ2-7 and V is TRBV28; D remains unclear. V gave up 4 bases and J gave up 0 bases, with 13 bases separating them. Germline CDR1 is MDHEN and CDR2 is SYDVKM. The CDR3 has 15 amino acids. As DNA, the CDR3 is TGTGCCAGCAGTTCGGTCAGCCCGAGCTCCTACGAGCAGTACTTC. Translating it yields CASSSVSPSSYEQYF.

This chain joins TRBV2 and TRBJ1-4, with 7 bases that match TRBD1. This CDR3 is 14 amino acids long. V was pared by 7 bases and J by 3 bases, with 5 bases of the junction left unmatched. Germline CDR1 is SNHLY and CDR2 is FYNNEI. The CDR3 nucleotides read TGTGCCAGCACGGTCGGACAGGCTAATGAAAAACTGTTTTTT. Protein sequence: CASTVGQANEKLFF.

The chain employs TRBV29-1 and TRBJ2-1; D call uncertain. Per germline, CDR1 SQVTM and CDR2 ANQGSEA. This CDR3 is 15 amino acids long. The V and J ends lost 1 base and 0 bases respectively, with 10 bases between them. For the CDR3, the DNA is TGCAGCGTTGAAGGTCAACTCGGCTCCTACAATGAGCAGTTCTTC. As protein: CSVEGQLGSYNEQFF.